Below, 20 T cell receptor beta chains from the same sample are listed, as sequenced in a study of shared clonotypes between healthy human individuals. The repertoire was sequenced with immunoSEQ multiplex PCR; TCRdb's copy has only in-frame clones and lacks some. The profile shows roughly 2,000,000 clones, roughly 95% of them singletons. Terminally differentiated effector memory CD45RA+ cells were excluded from the naive CD8 cells, which were CD45RO-negative and positively selected for CCR7. Sample: naive CD8+ T cells from PBMCs. Source of these receptors: a man aged 18 to 30 in good health. Some clones in this sample may be carry-over from other donors' samples.

This chain joins TRBV27 and TRBJ2-7, with 8 bases identical to TRBD2. Germline CDR1 MNHEY, CDR2 SMNVEV (reference sequence). The CDR3 is made up of 15 amino acids. V shed 0 bases and J 4 bases; nucleotides not matched to a gene: 5. CDR3 nucleotide sequence: TGTGCCAGCAGTTTATCTAGCGGGAAAGGGTACGAGCAGTACTTC. Translating gives CASSLSSGKGYEQYF.

The gene calls are TRBV7-9 and TRBJ2-7; D is perhaps TRBD1 (6 bases). The CDR3 loop spans 14 amino acids. Germline V gene sequence: CDR1 SEHNR, CDR2 FQNEAQ (reference sequence). The germline V and J ends were trimmed by 4 bases and 5 bases, with 15 bases remaining between them. In DNA, the CDR3 is TGTGCCAGCAGCTCAGGGGTCCAGGTGGACGAGCAGTACTTC. As protein: CASSSGVQVDEQYF.

Here the CDR3 reads CASSVIGVVQETQYF. In DNA, the CDR3 is TGCGCCAGCAGTGTAATCGGTGTAGTCCAAGAGACCCAGTACTTC. The rearrangement links TRBV10-2 to TRBJ2-5, with D unclear. Between the trimmed V and J ends, which lost 4 bases and 1 base, there was a span of 13 bases. From germline, CDR1 is WSHSY and CDR2 SAAADI. This CDR3 contains 15 residues.

The chain is built from TRBV28 and TRBJ2-7; TRBD1 or TRBD2 may be the D gene (5 bases each). There are 15 residues in the CDR3. Trimming pared 5 bases from V and 2 bases from J, leaving 16 bases between. Germline-derived CDR1 and CDR2 are MDHEN and SYDVKM. The CDR3 nucleotides read TGTGCCAGCAGTACCTTCCGGGAAGGGGCCTACGAGCAGTACTTC. Amino acids: CASSTFREGAYEQYF.

A note on this clone: Other DNA sequences in the sample encode the same CDR3. The chain carries TRBV6-5 and TRBJ1-5; no reliable D call. The length of the CDR3 is 13 residues. Germline lookup yields CDR1 MNHEY and CDR2 SVGAGI. Trimming pared 2 bases from V and 2 bases from J, leaving 4 bases between. Here the CDR3 reads CASSYGRNQPQHF. CDR3 nucleotide sequence: TGTGCCAGCAGTTACGGACGCAATCAGCCCCAGCATTTT.

This chain joins TRBV27 and TRBJ1-2; D possibly corresponds to TRBD1 (6 bases). V lost 7 bases and J 0 bases, leaving 9 bases between the germline ends. Germline CDR1 and CDR2: MNHEY and SMNVEV (reference sequence). This CDR3 contains 13 residues. The CDR3 sequence is CASTGAPNYGYTF. DNA for the CDR3: TGTGCCAGCACGGGGGCGCCTAACTATGGCTACACCTTC.

The chain couples TRBV29-1 to TRBJ2-5; 7 positions agree with TRBD1. Trimming at V came to 0 bases and at J to 2 bases, leaving 9 bases not matched to a gene. The CDR3 runs to 16 residues. CDR1 SQVTM and CDR2 ANQGSEA come from the germline V gene. CDR3 sequence (DNA): TGCAGCGTTGAAGAGGAGACAGGGTACCTTCAAGAGACCCAGTACTTC. This translates into CSVEEETGYLQETQYF.

V is TRBV6-5 and J is TRBJ1-2; TRBD1 might be the D (5 bases). Germline CDR1 and CDR2: MNHEY and SVGAGI. Trimming cost V 1 base and J 4 bases, with 16 bases left between them. The CDR3 runs to 16 residues. CDR3 bases: TGTGCCAGCAGTTACTTAGAAGGGACCGGTTTCTATGGCTACACCTTC. Protein: CASSYLEGTGFYGYTF.

This clone was seen a single time. V usage is TRBV7-9 and J usage is TRBJ2-1; no firm D call. Looked up from germline, CDR1 is SEHNR and CDR2 is FQNEAQ (reference sequence). Trimming took 8 bases from V and 6 from J, leaving 11 bases between them. The CDR3 sequence is 12 residues long. CDR3 region: CASLSQANEQFF. In nucleotides, the CDR3 is TGTGCCAGCTTGAGTCAGGCCAATGAGCAGTTCTTC.

In this sample, this clone turned up a few times. The chain couples TRBV4-3 to TRBJ1-1, with D maybe TRBD1 (6 bases). The CDR3 extends over 13 amino acids. Trimming took off 5 bases at V and 8 bases at J, with 15 bases between the two ends. The germline gives CDR1 LGHNA, CDR2 YSLEER. The CDR3 region has the DNA TGCGCCAGCAGCGCCCGGACAGACCAAGAAGCTTTCTTT. It encodes CASSARTDQEAFF.

Note on this clone: Different DNA sequences within this sample yield the same CDR3. The chain uses TRBV5-8 and TRBJ1-1; D is ambiguous. The CDR3 spans 12 residues. Trimming cost V 0 bases and J 5 bases, with 5 bases left between them. Germline lookup yields CDR1 SGHTS and CDR2 YDEGEE. The chain's CDR3 is CASSLGRTEAFF. The CDR3 bases are TGTGCCAGCAGCTTGGGAAGGACTGAAGCTTTCTTT.

Remarks on this clone: Additional DNA sequences in this sample encode the identical CDR3. V gene TRBV27 combines with J gene TRBJ2-7; D is uncertain. The CDR3 is 14 residues long. The germline V and J ends were trimmed by 3 bases and 1 base, with 10 bases remaining between them. From germline, CDR1 is MNHEY and CDR2 SMNVEV (reference sequence). CDR3 nucleotides: TGTGCCAGCAGTTTGGGCCCTAAATCCTACGAGCAGTACTTC. It yields the protein CASSLGPKSYEQYF.

The J gene is TRBJ2-1, the V gene TRBV5-4; TRBD2 agrees at 8 bases. V shed 4 bases, J shed 8 bases, and the junction held 14 bases outside the gene matches. Germline CDR1 reads SGHNT; CDR2 reads YYREEE (reference sequence). CDR3 length: 16 amino acids. The chain's CDR3 is CASSGGSGSVVDEQFF. Here the CDR3 DNA reads TGTGCCAGCAGCGGGGGAAGCGGGAGTGTTGTCGATGAGCAGTTCTTC. The full variable domain, in which reference TRBV5-4 and TRBJ2-1 provide the parts outside the CDR3, is ETGVTQSPTHLIKTRGQQVTLRCSSQSGHNTVSWYQQALGQGPQFIFQYYREEENGRGNFPPRFSGLQFPNYSSELNVNALELDDSALYLCASSGGSGSVVDEQFFGPGTRLTVL.

This clone was counted once. The J gene is TRBJ1-1, the V gene TRBV7-8, with 10 bases aligning to TRBD1. This CDR3 contains 16 residues. The V segment lost 3 bases and the J segment 3 bases; nucleotides outside the gene matches: 7. Germline V gene lookup returns CDR1 SGHVS and CDR2 FQNEAQ. The CDR3 bases are TGTGCCAGCAGCTTCGCCACCGGGACAGGGGACACTGAAGCTTTCTTT. Its protein product is CASSFATGTGDTEAFF.

The chain has TRBV30 and TRBJ1-5; TRBD1 agrees at 9 bases. V dropped 0 bases and J dropped 7; count of bases not matched to a gene: 7. The germline V gene has CDR1 GTSNPN and CDR2 SVGIG (reference sequence). CDR3 length: 15 residues. The CDR3: CAWSVGQGLRQPQHF. The CDR3 DNA follows: TGTGCCTGGAGTGTAGGACAGGGGTTGAGGCAGCCCCAGCATTTT.

The genes are TRBV5-5 and TRBJ2-7, with 7 positions matching TRBD2. The germline CDR1 and CDR2 sequences are SGHKS and YYEKEE (reference sequence). This CDR3 spans 15 amino acids. Losses at the gene ends were 3 bases for V and 3 bases for J; bases not matched to a gene: 9. The CDR3 region is CASSWGPGGDYEQYF. In DNA, the CDR3 is TGTGCCAGCAGCTGGGGACCGGGAGGAGACTACGAGCAGTACTTC.

The chain links TRBV4-1 to TRBJ1-1; 7 bases match TRBD1. Germline V gene sequence: CDR1 MGHRA, CDR2 YSYEKL. The CDR3 extends over 17 amino acids. The trim removed 4 bases at V and 0 bases at J, leaving 11 bases unmatched. In DNA, the CDR3 is TGCGCCAGCAGCCTACAAACAGGGGTAGGCATGAACACTGAAGCTTTCTTT. Its translation is CASSLQTGVGMNTEAFF.

This CDR3 reads CASSIISGGGQPQHF. In DNA, the CDR3 is TGTGCCAGTAGTATTATTTCAGGGGGCGGCCAGCCCCAGCATTTT. The chain couples TRBV19 to TRBJ1-5; 8 bases agree with TRBD1. With 3 bases clipped from V and 7 bases from J, the junction kept 8 bases outside the gene matches. Germline V CDR1 and CDR2: LNHDA, SQIVND (reference sequence). This CDR3 contains 15 residues. The complete variable domain, with remaining parts taken from reference TRBV19 and TRBJ1-5, reads DGGITQSPKYLFRKEGQNVTLSCEQNLNHDAMYWYRQDPGQGLRLIYYSQIVNDFQKGDIAEGYSVSREKKESFPLTVTSAQKNPTAFYLCASSIISGGGQPQHFGDGTRLSIL.

The V call is TRBV30, the J call TRBJ2-7, with a tentative D call TRBD1 (6 bases). CDR1 and CDR2 from the germline V gene are GTSNPN and SVGIG (reference sequence). This CDR3 is 12 amino acids long. V lost 7 bases to trimming and J lost 1 base, with 11 bases between them. The chain's CDR3 is CASDRNSYEQYF. In DNA, the CDR3 is TGTGCCTCCGACAGGAATTCCTACGAGCAGTACTTC.

The chain combines TRBV18 with TRBJ1-4; D is possibly TRBD1 (5 bases). The germline gives CDR1 KGHSH, CDR2 LQKENI. The germline V and J ends were trimmed by 3 bases and 5 bases, with 10 bases remaining between them. CDR3 size: 14 residues. The CDR3 protein is CASSPLGTNEKLFF. CDR3 coding DNA: TGTGCCAGCTCACCCCTCGGGACGAATGAAAAACTGTTTTTT.